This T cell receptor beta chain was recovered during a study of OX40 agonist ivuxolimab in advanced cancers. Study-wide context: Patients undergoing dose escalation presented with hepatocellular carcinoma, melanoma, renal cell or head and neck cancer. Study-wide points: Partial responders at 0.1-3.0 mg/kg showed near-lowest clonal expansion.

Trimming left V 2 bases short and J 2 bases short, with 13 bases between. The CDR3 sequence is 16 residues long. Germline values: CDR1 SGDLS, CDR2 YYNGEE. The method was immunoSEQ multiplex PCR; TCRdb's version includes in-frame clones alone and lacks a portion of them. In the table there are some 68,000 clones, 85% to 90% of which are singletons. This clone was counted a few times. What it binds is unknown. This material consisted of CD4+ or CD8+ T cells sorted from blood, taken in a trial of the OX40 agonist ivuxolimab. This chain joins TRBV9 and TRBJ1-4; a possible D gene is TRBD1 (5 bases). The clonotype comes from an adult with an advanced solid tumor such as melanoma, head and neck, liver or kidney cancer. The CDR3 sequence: CASSVRGDVTNEKLFF. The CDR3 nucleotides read TGTGCCAGCAGCGTCAGAGGGGACGTTACTAATGAAAAACTGTTTTTT.